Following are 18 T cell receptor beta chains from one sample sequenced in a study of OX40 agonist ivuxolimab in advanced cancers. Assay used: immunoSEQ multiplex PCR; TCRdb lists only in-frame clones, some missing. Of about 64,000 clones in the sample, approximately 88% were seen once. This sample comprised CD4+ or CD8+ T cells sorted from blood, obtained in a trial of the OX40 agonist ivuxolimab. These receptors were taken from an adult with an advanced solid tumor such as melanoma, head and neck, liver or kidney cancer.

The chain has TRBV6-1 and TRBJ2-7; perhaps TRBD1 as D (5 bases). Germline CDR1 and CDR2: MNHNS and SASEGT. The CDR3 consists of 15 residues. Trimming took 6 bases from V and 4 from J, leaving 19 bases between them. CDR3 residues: CASRSQVRLSYEQYF. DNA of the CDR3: TGTGCCAGCAGATCACAGGTCCGTCTATCTTACGAGCAGTACTTC.

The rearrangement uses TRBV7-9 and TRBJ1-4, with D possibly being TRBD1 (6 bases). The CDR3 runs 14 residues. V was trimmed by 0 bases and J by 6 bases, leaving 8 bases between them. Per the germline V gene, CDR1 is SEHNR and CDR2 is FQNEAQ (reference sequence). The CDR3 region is CASSLARGDEKLFF. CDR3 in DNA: TGTGCCAGCAGCTTAGCCAGGGGAGATGAAAAACTGTTTTTT.

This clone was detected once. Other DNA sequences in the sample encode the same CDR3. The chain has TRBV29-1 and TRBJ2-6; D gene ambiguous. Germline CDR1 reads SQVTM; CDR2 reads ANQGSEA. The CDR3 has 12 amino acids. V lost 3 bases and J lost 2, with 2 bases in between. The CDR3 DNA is TGCAGCGTTGAGACTGGGGCCAACGTCCTGACTTTC. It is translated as CSVETGANVLTF.

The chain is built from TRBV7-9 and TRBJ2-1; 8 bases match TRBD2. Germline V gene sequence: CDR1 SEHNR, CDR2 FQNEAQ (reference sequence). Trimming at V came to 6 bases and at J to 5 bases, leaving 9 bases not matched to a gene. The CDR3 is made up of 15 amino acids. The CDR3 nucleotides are TGTGCCAGCAGGTTACTAGCGGACGCTAACAATGAGCAGTTCTTC. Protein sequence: CASRLLADANNEQFF.

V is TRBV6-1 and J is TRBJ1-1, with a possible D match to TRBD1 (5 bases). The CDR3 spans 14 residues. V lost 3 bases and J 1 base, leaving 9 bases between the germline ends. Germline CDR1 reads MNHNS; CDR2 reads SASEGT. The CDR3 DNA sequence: TGTGCCAGCAGTGACCAGGGTTGGAACACTGAAGCTTTCTTT. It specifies CASSDQGWNTEAFF.

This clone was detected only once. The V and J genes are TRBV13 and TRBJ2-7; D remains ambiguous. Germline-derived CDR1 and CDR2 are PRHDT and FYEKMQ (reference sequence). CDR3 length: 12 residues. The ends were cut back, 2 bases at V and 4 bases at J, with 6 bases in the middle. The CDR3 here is CASSLTPYEQYF. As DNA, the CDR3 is TGTGCCAGCAGCTTAACCCCGTACGAGCAGTACTTC.

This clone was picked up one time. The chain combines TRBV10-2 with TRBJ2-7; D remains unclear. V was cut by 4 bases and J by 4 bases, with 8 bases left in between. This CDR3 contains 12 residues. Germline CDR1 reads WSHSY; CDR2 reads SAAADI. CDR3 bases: TGCGCCAGCAGTGTAGTGAGGTACGAGCAGTACTTC. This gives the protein CASSVVRYEQYF.

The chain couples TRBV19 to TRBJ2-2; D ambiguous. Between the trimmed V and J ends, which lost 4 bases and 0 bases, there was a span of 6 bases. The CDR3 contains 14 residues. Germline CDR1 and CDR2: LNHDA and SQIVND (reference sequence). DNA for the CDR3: TGTGCCAGTAGTACGGTACCGAACACCGGGGAGCTGTTTTTT. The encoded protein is CASSTVPNTGELFF.

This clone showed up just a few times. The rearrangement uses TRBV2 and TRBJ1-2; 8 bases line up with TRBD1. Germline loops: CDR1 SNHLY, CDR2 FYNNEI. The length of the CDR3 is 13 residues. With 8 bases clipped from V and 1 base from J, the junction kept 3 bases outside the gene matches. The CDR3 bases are TGTGCCAGCCAGACAGGGGATAACTATGGCTACACCTTC. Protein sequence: CASQTGDNYGYTF.

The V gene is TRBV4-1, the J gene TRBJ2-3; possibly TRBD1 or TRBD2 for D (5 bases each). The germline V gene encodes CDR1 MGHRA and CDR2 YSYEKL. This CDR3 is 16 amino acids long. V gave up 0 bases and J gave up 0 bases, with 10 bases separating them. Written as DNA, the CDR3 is TGCGCCAGCAGCCAAGAGGGGTGGGGGAGCACAGATACGCAGTATTTT. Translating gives CASSQEGWGSTDTQYF.

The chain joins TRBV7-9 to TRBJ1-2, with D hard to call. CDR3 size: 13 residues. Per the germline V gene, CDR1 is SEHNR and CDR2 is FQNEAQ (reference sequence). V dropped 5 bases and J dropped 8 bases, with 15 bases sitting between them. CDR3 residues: CASSGYRRGGYTF. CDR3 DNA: TGTGCCAGCAGCGGTTATAGACGCGGAGGCTACACCTTC.

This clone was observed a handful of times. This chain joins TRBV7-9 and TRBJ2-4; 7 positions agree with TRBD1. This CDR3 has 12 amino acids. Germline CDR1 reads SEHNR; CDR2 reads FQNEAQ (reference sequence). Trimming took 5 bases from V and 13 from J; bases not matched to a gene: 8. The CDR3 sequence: CASSPDRAGQYF. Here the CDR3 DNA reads TGTGCCAGCAGCCCAGACAGGGCAGGCCAGTACTTC. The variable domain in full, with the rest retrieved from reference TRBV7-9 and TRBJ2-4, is DTGVSQNPRHKITKRGQNVTFRCDPISEHNRLYWYRQTLGQGPEFLTYFQNEAQLEKSRLLSDRFSAERPKGSFSTLEIQRTEQGDSAMYLCASSPDRAGQYFGAGTRLSVL.

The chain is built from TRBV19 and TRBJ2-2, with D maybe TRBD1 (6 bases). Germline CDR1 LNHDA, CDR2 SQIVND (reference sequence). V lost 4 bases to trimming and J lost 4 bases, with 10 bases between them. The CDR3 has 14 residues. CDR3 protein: CASSTTGSTGELFF. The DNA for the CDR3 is TGTGCCAGTAGTACCACAGGGAGCACCGGGGAGCTGTTTTTT.

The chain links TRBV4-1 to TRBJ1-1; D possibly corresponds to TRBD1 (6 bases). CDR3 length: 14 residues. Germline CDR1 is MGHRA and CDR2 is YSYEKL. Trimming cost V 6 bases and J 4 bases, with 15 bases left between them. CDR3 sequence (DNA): TGCGCCAGCAGTCGAGGGGGGATGCCCACTGAAGCTTTCTTT. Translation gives CASSRGGMPTEAFF.

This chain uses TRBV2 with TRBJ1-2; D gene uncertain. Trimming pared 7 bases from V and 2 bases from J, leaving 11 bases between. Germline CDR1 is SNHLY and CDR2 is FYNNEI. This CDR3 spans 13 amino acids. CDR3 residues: CASKGGQNYGYTF. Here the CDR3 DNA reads TGTGCCAGCAAGGGAGGGCAGAACTATGGCTACACCTTC.

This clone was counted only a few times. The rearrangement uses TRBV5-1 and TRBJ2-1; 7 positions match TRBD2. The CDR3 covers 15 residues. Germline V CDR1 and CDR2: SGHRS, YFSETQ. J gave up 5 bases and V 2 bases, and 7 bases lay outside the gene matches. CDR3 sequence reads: CASSFVSSGNNEQFF. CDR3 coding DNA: TGCGCCAGCAGCTTCGTGTCTAGCGGCAACAATGAGCAGTTCTTC. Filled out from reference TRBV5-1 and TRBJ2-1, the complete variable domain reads KAGVTQTPRYLIKTRGQQVTLSCSPISGHRSVSWYQQTPGQGLQFLFEYFSETQRNKGNFPGRFSGRQFSNSRSEMNVSTLELGDSALYLCASSFVSSGNNEQFFGPGTRLTVL.

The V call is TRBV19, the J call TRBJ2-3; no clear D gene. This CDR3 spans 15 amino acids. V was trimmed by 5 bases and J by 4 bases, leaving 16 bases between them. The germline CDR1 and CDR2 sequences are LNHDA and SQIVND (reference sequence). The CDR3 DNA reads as TGTGCCAGTAGTCGTGACACCAACCGCCCAGATACGCAGTATTTT. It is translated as CASSRDTNRPDTQYF. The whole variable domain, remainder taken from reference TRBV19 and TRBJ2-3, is DGGITQSPKYLFRKEGQNVTLSCEQNLNHDAMYWYRQDPGQGLRLIYYSQIVNDFQKGDIAEGYSVSREKKESFPLTVTSAQKNPTAFYLCASSRDTNRPDTQYFGPGTRLTVL.

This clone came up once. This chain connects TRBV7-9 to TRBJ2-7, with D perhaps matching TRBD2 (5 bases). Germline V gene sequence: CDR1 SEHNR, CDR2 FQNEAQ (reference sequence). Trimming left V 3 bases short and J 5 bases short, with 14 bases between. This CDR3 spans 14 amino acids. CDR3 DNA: TGTGCCAGCAGCTTCGGTTGGGGAGCCGACGAGCAGTACTTC. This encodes CASSFGWGADEQYF.